This entry concerns a single T cell receptor beta chain. With V trimmed by 4 bases and J by 7 bases, 6 bases remained unmatched. The CDR3 consists of 13 residues. Germline CDR1 reads LGHDT; CDR2 reads YNNKEL (reference sequence). The data were taken from a study of blood T cell repertoires in COVID-19. At the level of the study: Specimens from acute and convalescent COVID-19 originated in the United States, Italy and Spain. PBMCs, B-cell-depleted T cells, or T cells provided the cDNA or gDNA that made up the material.

Authors' data handling: Reference gene primer amplification in the assay estimated nucleated cell counts. TCRdb's table, derived via immunoSEQ multiplex PCR, lists solely in-frame clones and lacks some. V and J calls and clone size are as listed in that table; D and trimming were resolved from the DNA. Of about 160,000 clones in the sample, about 85% were seen once. Sequenced sample: peripheral blood. The source is a man aged 35-49 years with acute or convalescent COVID-19. J is TRBJ1-2 and V is TRBV3-1 (or the pseudogene TRBV3-2); 7 bases are shared with TRBD1. Written as DNA, the CDR3 is TGTGCCAGCAGCCTGGGGACAGACGGTGGCTACACCTTC. Its protein product is CASSLGTDGGYTF.